One sample yielded the 32 T cell receptor beta chains listed below, sequenced in a study of graft-versus-host responses after intestinal transplantation. Their specific antigens are unknown. This table comes from immunoSEQ multiplex PCR, and its TCRdb copy is limited to in-frame clones, with some not included. The sample contains more than 85,000 clones, approximately 92% of which appear only once. Sequenced here: unstimulated CD8+ T cells sorted from spleen or lymph node cells, sampled before intestinal transplant. The receptor source for this set is a human donor who received an intestinal transplant.

The rearrangement links TRBV27 to TRBJ2-7; 7 bases map to TRBD2. V shed 4 bases and J 3 bases; nucleotides not matched to a gene: 6. The CDR3 contains 14 residues. The V gene's germline CDR1 is MNHEY and CDR2 SMNVEV (reference sequence). The CDR3 is CASSSLGGFYEQYF. CDR3 in DNA: TGTGCCAGCAGTTCCTTGGGAGGGTTCTACGAGCAGTACTTC.

The chain combines TRBV9 with TRBJ2-7; no clear D gene. Trimming left V 2 bases short and J 0 bases short, with 6 bases between. Germline V lookup: CDR1 SGDLS, CDR2 YYNGEE. This CDR3 spans 13 amino acids. The CDR3 nucleotides are TGTGCCAGCAGCGTCGGCGGCTCCTACGAGCAGTACTTC. It specifies CASSVGGSYEQYF.

This clone showed up just once. The sample holds other DNA sequences that translate to the same CDR3. The gene calls are TRBV27 and TRBJ2-3; D ambiguous. Trimming took 3 bases from V and 2 from J, leaving 6 bases between them. CDR1 is MNHEY and CDR2 is SMNVEV in the germline V gene (reference sequence). The CDR3 runs to 13 residues. The CDR3 coding sequence is TGTGCCAGCAGTTTTGGGCTCACAGATACGCAGTATTTT. Encoded protein: CASSFGLTDTQYF.

The chain couples TRBV14 to TRBJ2-5, with D maybe TRBD1 (5 bases). CDR1 is SGHDN and CDR2 is FVKESK in the germline V gene. The CDR3 has 15 residues. Trimming cost V 0 bases and J 0 bases, with 8 bases left between them. The CDR3 bases are TGTGCCAGCAGCCAAGATTGGACATACCAAGAGACCCAGTACTTC. Its protein is CASSQDWTYQETQYF.

The CDR3 coding sequence is TGTGCGTATACTAGCGGGGTATACAATGAGCAGTTCTTC. Its translation: CAYTSGVYNEQFF. V is TRBV5-4 and J is TRBJ2-1, with 10 bases aligning to TRBD2. The CDR3 consists of 13 residues. The germline V gene encodes CDR1 SGHNT and CDR2 YYREEE (reference sequence).

The genes are TRBV4-1 and TRBJ2-1; a possible D gene is TRBD1 (5 bases). CDR3 length: 15 residues. The V end lost 0 bases, the J end lost 3 bases, and 9 bases lay between the germline ends. CDR1 is MGHRA, CDR2 YSYEKL, per germline. The CDR3 protein is CASSQEGVVYNEQFF. The CDR3 DNA reads as TGCGCCAGCAGCCAAGAAGGGGTCGTCTACAATGAGCAGTTCTTC.

This chain uses TRBV7-9 with TRBJ2-2; perhaps TRBD1 as D (6 bases). The CDR3 extends over 12 amino acids. Trimming cost V 8 bases and J 4 bases, with 8 bases left between them. CDR1 and CDR2 (germline): SEHNR, FQNEAQ (reference sequence). The CDR3 is CASWTVTGELFF. The DNA for the CDR3 is TGTGCCAGCTGGACAGTCACCGGGGAGCTGTTTTTT.

This chain links TRBV28 with TRBJ1-3; D not resolved. The germline CDR1 and CDR2 sequences are MDHEN and SYDVKM. This CDR3 region has 13 residues. The germline V and J ends were trimmed by 3 bases and 7 bases, with 10 bases remaining between them. The CDR3: CASSFSGRNTIYF. CDR3 nucleotide sequence: TGTGCCAGCAGTTTTTCCGGGAGGAACACCATATATTTT.

This clone has only a few counts. The chain joins TRBV19 to TRBJ1-2; D call uncertain. Germline CDR1 LNHDA, CDR2 SQIVND (reference sequence). V lost 1 base, J lost 1 base, and 10 bases lay in between. The CDR3 runs to 15 residues. DNA of the CDR3: TGTGCCAGTAGTATAGTCCGGGGAGATAACTATGGCTACACCTTC. Its translation: CASSIVRGDNYGYTF.

This clone was found once. The V and J genes are TRBV6-6 and TRBJ2-7; possibly TRBD2 for D (6 bases). V lost 0 bases and J 6 bases, leaving 12 bases between the germline ends. This CDR3 spans 14 amino acids. CDR1 and CDR2 (germline): MNHNY, SVGAGI (reference sequence). The CDR3: CASSYSGGGGEQYF. Written as DNA, the CDR3 is TGTGCCAGCAGTTACTCGGGGGGAGGAGGCGAGCAGTACTTC.

The chain carries TRBV19 and TRBJ2-2; TRBD1 aligns across 11 bases. J lost 6 bases, V lost 5 bases, and 5 bases had no gene match. CDR1 and CDR2 (germline): LNHDA, SQIVND (reference sequence). This CDR3 is built from 15 residues. CDR3: CASSVGTGGPGELFF. In DNA, the CDR3 is TGTGCCAGTAGTGTCGGGACAGGGGGGCCCGGGGAGCTGTTTTTT. Looking up the rest from reference TRBV19 and TRBJ2-2 gives the full variable domain: DGGITQSPKYLFRKEGQNVTLSCEQNLNHDAMYWYRQDPGQGLRLIYYSQIVNDFQKGDIAEGYSVSREKKESFPLTVTSAQKNPTAFYLCASSVGTGGPGELFFGEGSRLTVL.

The chain is built from TRBV19 and TRBJ2-1; 7 bases match TRBD1. This CDR3 comprises 13 residues. Looked up from germline, CDR1 is LNHDA and CDR2 is SQIVND (reference sequence). V dropped 1 base and J dropped 9; count of bases not matched to a gene: 3. CDR3 loop: CASSIVPGGEQFF. CDR3 sequence (DNA): TGTGCCAGTAGTATAGTTCCAGGGGGTGAGCAGTTCTTC.

The chain combines TRBV5-1 with TRBJ2-1; D gene ambiguous. The CDR3 length is 14 residues. Germline CDR1 reads SGHRS; CDR2 reads YFSETQ. V lost 0 bases and J lost 2, with 6 bases in between. DNA for the CDR3: TGCGCCAGCAGCTTGGGGAGCCCCTACAATGAGCAGTTCTTC. Translation: CASSLGSPYNEQFF.

This clone was seen only a few times. The chain is built from TRBV6-5 and TRBJ1-2; perhaps TRBD1 as D (5 bases). V was shortened by 2 bases and J by 2 bases, with 12 bases between the two germline ends. The CDR3 spans 15 residues. CDR1 is MNHEY and CDR2 is SVGAGI in the germline V gene. The CDR3 reads CASSYGQGANYGYTF. The CDR3, as DNA: TGTGCCAGCAGTTACGGGCAGGGAGCGAACTATGGCTACACCTTC.

This sequence joins TRBV21-1 and TRBJ2-1; the DNA was not compared with TRBD2, the D call given in the table. TRBV21-1 is recorded as a pseudogene. The CDR3 length is 13 residues. The CDR3 protein is CARGSAGVREQFF. The DNA of the CDR3 is TGTGCCAGGGGATCAGCGGGAGTTCGGGAGCAGTTCTTC.

For this clone: Germline is not matched at one junction end, which may reflect a read error. The genes are TRBV27 and TRBJ2-3; 7 bases line up with TRBD1. Germline CDR1 MNHEY, CDR2 SMNVEV (reference sequence). There are 12 residues in the CDR3. The DNA for the CDR3 is TGTGCCAGCAGCCGTACCGGGGACAGTTCCAATTTT. Amino acids: CASSRTGDSSNF.

The V gene is TRBV4-2, the J gene TRBJ2-7; TRBD2 is a possible D gene (5 bases). The CDR3 runs to 17 residues. CDR1 and CDR2 from the germline V gene are LGHNA and YNFKEQ. V was clipped by 1 base and J by 3 bases, with 19 bases between them. Here the CDR3 DNA reads TGTGCCAGCAGCCAAGCCCAAGGAGGCCTAGGCCTCTACGAGCAGTACTTC. The encoded protein is CASSQAQGGLGLYEQYF.

V gene TRBV27 combines with J gene TRBJ2-7, with TRBD2 identical over 11 bases. This CDR3 contains 16 residues. Germline CDR1 reads MNHEY; CDR2 reads SMNVEV (reference sequence). J was trimmed by 2 bases and V by 3 bases; bases with no gene match: 6. The CDR3 bases are TGTGCCAGCAGTTTTATCGGGACTAGCGGACCCTACGAGCAGTACTTC. Protein product: CASSFIGTSGPYEQYF.

This rearrangement joins TRBV19 to TRBJ1-4; D gene uncertain. The V end lost 6 bases, the J end lost 7 bases, and 15 bases lay between the germline ends. The CDR3 sequence is 14 residues long. Germline CDR1 is LNHDA and CDR2 is SQIVND (reference sequence). In nucleotides, the CDR3 is TGTGCCAGTAGCCCAGTGATCGCGGGTGAAAAACTGTTTTTT. It translates to CASSPVIAGEKLFF.

This chain joins TRBV14 and TRBJ2-7, with D maybe TRBD1 (6 bases). The V and J ends lost 2 bases and 0 bases respectively, with 14 bases between them. The CDR3 has 16 residues. Germline V gives CDR1 SGHDN, CDR2 FVKESK. The CDR3 loop is CASSQTGTLSSYEQYF. CDR3 in DNA: TGTGCCAGCAGCCAAACCGGGACATTGAGCTCCTACGAGCAGTACTTC.

The chain has TRBV15 and TRBJ2-1, with 10 bases identical to TRBD2. The V and J ends lost 2 bases and 5 bases, in that order; junction bases with no gene match: 9. The germline V gene has CDR1 LNHNV and CDR2 YYDKDF (reference sequence). The CDR3 is 17 amino acids. The CDR3 reads CATSRSLGTSANNEQFF. As DNA, the CDR3 is TGTGCCACCAGCAGATCTTTAGGGACTAGCGCGAACAATGAGCAGTTCTTC.

This chain's CDR3 is CASSQLTGQEYTDTQYF. CDR3 nucleotides: TGCGCCAGCAGCCAACTTACGGGACAGGAGTACACAGATACGCAGTATTTT. The chain carries TRBV4-1 and TRBJ2-3, with 8 bases fitting TRBD1. Germline assignment: CDR1 MGHRA and CDR2 YSYEKL. The V and J ends lost 2 bases and 2 bases, in that order; junction bases with no gene match: 9. This CDR3 region has 17 residues.

CDR3 in DNA: TGTGCCAGCAGCTTCGGGCAGGGGGCTTCACCCCTCCACTTT. Translation gives CASSFGQGASPLHF. The chain links TRBV5-6 to TRBJ1-6, with 8 bases matching TRBD1. The V and J ends lost 2 bases and 9 bases, in that order; junction bases with no gene match: 4. The CDR3 runs 14 residues. CDR1 and CDR2 from the germline V gene are SGHDT and YYEEEE. The entire variable domain, with the rest obtained from reference TRBV5-6 and TRBJ1-6, is as follows: DAGVTQSPTHLIKTRGQQVTLRCSPKSGHDTVSWYQQALGQGPQFIFQYYEEEERQRGNFPDRFSGHQFPNYSSELNVNALLLGDSALYLCASSFGQGASPLHFGNGTRLTVT.

This clone was counted once. CDR3 in amino acids: CASRQTGGTGELFF. DNA for the CDR3: TGTGCCAGCAGGCAGACAGGGGGCACCGGGGAGCTGTTTTTT. The rearrangement links TRBV12-1 to TRBJ2-2; the tabulated D call, TRBD1, remains unverified against the DNA. TRBV12-1 is a listed pseudogene. This CDR3 contains 14 residues.

The J gene is TRBJ2-3, the V gene TRBV27; no firm D call. V gave up 2 bases and J gave up 2 bases, with 11 bases separating them. The CDR3 is 15 residues long. In germline, CDR1 is MNHEY, CDR2 SMNVEV (reference sequence). The CDR3 sequence: CASSLASISTDTQYF. In DNA form, the CDR3 reads TGTGCCAGCAGTTTAGCTTCCATCTCCACAGATACGCAGTATTTT.

This sequence joins TRBV10-1 and TRBJ2-3; 9 bases map to TRBD1. This CDR3 has 17 amino acids. Germline V gives CDR1 WNHNN, CDR2 SYGVQD (reference sequence). With 6 bases clipped from V and 1 base from J, the junction kept 11 bases outside the gene matches. The DNA of the CDR3 is TGCGCCAGCAGCCCCGGGGACAGGGAGAGGGGCACAGATACGCAGTATTTT. Amino acid sequence: CASSPGDRERGTDTQYF.

The CDR3 DNA reads as TGCGCCAGCAGTGAGGGACAGGGCAGCAATCAGCCCCAGCATTTT. Its translation: CASSEGQGSNQPQHF. V usage is TRBV10-1 and J usage is TRBJ1-5, with 8 nucleotides matching TRBD1. Trimming took 2 bases from V and 1 from J; bases not matched to a gene: 1. Germline V CDR1 and CDR2: WNHNN, SYGVQD (reference sequence). The CDR3 covers 15 residues.

The rearrangement uses TRBV30 and TRBJ2-7; D unresolved. Germline V gene sequence: CDR1 GTSNPN, CDR2 SVGIG (reference sequence). This CDR3 comprises 11 residues. V was shortened by 3 bases and J by 2 bases, with 5 bases between the two germline ends. The CDR3 DNA is TGTGCCTGGAGGGGCACCTACGAGCAGTACTTC. The encoded protein is CAWRGTYEQYF.

This chain connects TRBV7-9 to TRBJ1-5; TRBD1 might be the D (5 bases). The CDR3 has 14 amino acids. Per the germline V gene, CDR1 is SEHNR and CDR2 is FQNEAQ (reference sequence). Trimming shortened V by 6 bases and J by 6 bases, and 15 bases separated the two germline ends. The CDR3 loop reads CASSLGQGSQPQHF. DNA for the CDR3: TGTGCCAGCAGTCTAGGGCAGGGCAGTCAGCCCCAGCATTTT.

In this sample, this clone turned up once. The chain links TRBV5-1 to TRBJ2-7; possibly TRBD1 for D (5 bases). Between the trimmed V and J ends, which lost 1 base and 6 bases, there was a span of 5 bases. This CDR3 is built from 11 residues. Per the germline V gene, CDR1 is SGHRS and CDR2 is YFSETQ. CDR3 region: CASSLTGEQYF. The CDR3 coding sequence is TGCGCCAGCAGCTTGACAGGCGAGCAGTACTTC.

As DNA, the CDR3 is TGTGCCAGTACCCCCTCTAGCACCGGGGAGCTGTTTTTT. This codes for CASTPSSTGELFF. The rearrangement uses TRBV19 and TRBJ2-2; D not resolved. Trimming removed 7 bases at V and 4 bases at J, with 10 bases between. Germline assignment: CDR1 LNHDA and CDR2 SQIVND (reference sequence). This CDR3 is built from 13 residues.

This clone was counted a single time. The chain employs TRBV7-9 and TRBJ2-3, with a weak D call TRBD2 (6 bases). The CDR3 sequence is 16 residues long. V was clipped by 0 bases and J by 3 bases, with 13 bases between them. Germline V gene sequence: CDR1 SEHNR, CDR2 FQNEAQ (reference sequence). DNA for the CDR3: TGTGCCAGCAGCTTAGCGCAAGGAGGGATTACAGATACGCAGTATTTT. It is translated as CASSLAQGGITDTQYF. The variable domain in full, completed from reference TRBV7-9 and TRBJ2-3, reads DTGVSQNPRHKITKRGQNVTFRCDPISEHNRLYWYRQTLGQGPEFLTYFQNEAQLEKSRLLSDRFSAERPKGSFSTLEIQRTEQGDSAMYLCASSLAQGGITDTQYFGPGTRLTVL.